This is a list of T cell receptor beta chains from one sample in a study of blood T cell repertoires in COVID-19. Using immunoSEQ multiplex PCR, the repertoire was profiled, and TCRdb retains in-frame clones only, with some absent. The table lists around 76,000 clones, around nine tenths of them singletons. The sample taken for sequencing was peripheral blood. The origin of the receptors is a man in his fifties or sixties with acute or convalescent COVID-19. Both conserved end residues are part of each CDR3. A D gene is named only where the DNA matches it firmly. Clone size is not always given. Where it is, it says once, few, many or a class for expanded clones.

TRBJ2-7 | . | TRBV12-5 | . | TGTGCTAGTACTGGGTGGGGCGACGAGCAGTACTTC | CASTGWGDEQYF
TRBJ1-2 | . | TRBV5-4 | . | TGTGCCAGCAGCCCAGACATAGGTGCTAACTATGGCTACACCTTC | CASSPDIGANYGYTF
TRBJ1-5 | TRBD1 | TRBV29-1 | . | TGCAGCGTTTCAGGGGGCGGGAGCAATCAGCCCCAGCATTTT | CSVSGGGSNQPQHF
TRBJ1-2 | . | TRBV5-1 | . | TGCGCCAGCAGCTTGGGTCCCGGGACACCTTTGCAAGGCTACACCTTC | CASSLGPGTPLQGYTF
TRBJ1-4 | . | TRBV10-3 | . | TGTGCCATCAGTGAGGGAGCTAATGAAAAACTGTTTTTT | CAISEGANEKLFF
TRBJ1-2 | . | TRBV29-1 | few | TGCAGCGTTGAAAGGGGAGGGTATGGCTACACCTTC | CSVERGGYGYTF
TRBJ2-7 | . | TRBV5-6 | . | TGTGCCAGCAGCCGATACACAACCTACGAGCAGTACTTC | CASSRYTTYEQYF
TRBJ2-3 | TRBD1 | TRBV19 | . | TGTGCCAGTGCATACGGACAGGGGTACGCAGATACGCAGTATTTT | CASAYGQGYADTQYF
TRBJ1-1 | TRBD1 | TRBV28 | . | TGTGCCAGCAGTCTAAGCAGGGGGGTTGCTGAAGCTTTCTTT | CASSLSRGVAEAFF
TRBJ2-7 | TRBD2 | TRBV5-1 | few | TGCGCCAGCAGCTTTACACTAGCGGCCTCCTACGAGCAGTACTTC | CASSFTLAASYEQYF
TRBJ2-5 | TRBD2 | TRBV9 | . | TGTGCCAGCAGCGTATCCGGACTAGCGGCCCAAGAGACCCAGTACTTC | CASSVSGLAAQETQYF
TRBJ2-3 | TRBD2 | TRBV18 | once | TGTGCCAGCTCTCGCCAGACTAGCGGGAGCACAGATACGCAGTATTTT | CASSRQTSGSTDTQYF
TRBJ1-1 | TRBD1 | TRBV5-1 | . | TGCGCCAGCAGCTTACAAACGGGACAGCTCACTGAAGCTTTCTTT | CASSLQTGQLTEAFF
TRBJ1-2 | TRBD1 | TRBV6-5 | . | TGTGCCAGCAGCCCGACAGGGGATATCTATGGCTACACCTTC | CASSPTGDIYGYTF
TRBJ2-5 | TRBD2 | TRBV5-1 | . | TGCGCCAGCAGCTTGGCCAGCGGGAGTAGGGAGACCCAGTACTTC | CASSLASGSRETQYF
TRBJ2-1 | TRBD2 | TRBV5-6 | . | TGTGCCAGCACCCAAATTGGGCTAGCGGGAGAGTACAATGAGCAGTTCTTC | CASTQIGLAGEYNEQFF
TRBJ1-6 | . | TRBV24-1 | . | TGTGCCACCAGTGACGGTAATTCACCCCTCCACTTT | CATSDGNSPLHF
TRBJ2-7 | TRBD1 | TRBV10-3 | . | TGTGCCATCAAAGAACCGGGACAGTCGGAGCAGTACTTC | CAIKEPGQSEQYF
TRBJ1-2 | . | TRBV25-1 | . | TGTGCCAGCAGAGGGGTTTTGGATGGCTACACCTTC | CASRGVLDGYTF
TRBJ2-7 | . | TRBV3-1/TRBV3-2 | . | TGTGCCAGCAGCCATGGAGGGTTTTCCCACGAGCAGTACTTC | CASSHGGFSHEQYF
TRBJ1-2 | . | TRBV10-3 | once | TGTGCCATCAGTGATGGGGGGGTAGGCGGCTACACCTTC | CAISDGGVGGYTF
TRBJ1-1 | . | TRBV5-1 | . | TGCGCCAGCAGCTTGGTTTCAGGGAACACTGAAGCTTTCTTT | CASSLVSGNTEAFF
TRBJ2-7 | TRBD2 | TRBV7-2 | . | TGTGCCAGCAGCACCTGGACTAGCGGCTACGAGCAGTACTTC | CASSTWTSGYEQYF
TRBJ2-5 | TRBD2 | TRBV5-1 | . | TGCGCCAGCAGCTCCGGGACTAGCATCCAGACCCAGTACTTC | CASSSGTSIQTQYF
TRBJ2-5 | . | TRBV9 | . | TGTGCCAGCAGCGTAGACAGTAGGGAGACCCAGTACTTC | CASSVDSRETQYF